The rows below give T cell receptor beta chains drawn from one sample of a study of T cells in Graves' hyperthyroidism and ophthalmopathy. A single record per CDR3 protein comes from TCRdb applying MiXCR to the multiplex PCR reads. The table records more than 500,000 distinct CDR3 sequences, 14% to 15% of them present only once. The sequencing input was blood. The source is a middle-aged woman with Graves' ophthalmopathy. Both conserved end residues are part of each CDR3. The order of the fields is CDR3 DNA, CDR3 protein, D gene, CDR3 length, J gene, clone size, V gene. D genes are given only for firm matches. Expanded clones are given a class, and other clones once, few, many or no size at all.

TGTGCCACCAGTGATGGACCAATGGCCGAGCAGTACTTC | CATSDGPMAEQYF | - | 13 | TRBJ2-7 | - | TRBV24-1
TGTGCCAGCAGGAGAAATCGGGGGGCCACTGAAGCTTTCTTT | CASRRNRGATEAFF | - | 14 | TRBJ1-1 | few | TRBV12-3/TRBV12-4
TGTGCCAGCAGCGTAGTAGCGGGAGGAAACACCGGGGAGCTGTTTTTT | CASSVVAGGNTGELFF | TRBD2 | 16 | TRBJ2-2 | many | TRBV9
TGCAGTGCAATTACAGGGGACCAGCCCCAGCATTTT | CSAITGDQPQHF | TRBD1 | 12 | TRBJ1-5 | many | TRBV20-1
TGTGCCAGCAGTGAAGCGCGCTCGTACGAGCAGTACTTC | CASSEARSYEQYF | - | 13 | TRBJ2-7 | many | TRBV6-1
TGTGCCAGCAGTCGACAGATCGGCAATCAGCCCCAGCATTTT | CASSRQIGNQPQHF | - | 14 | TRBJ1-5 | many | TRBV28
TGTGCCTGGACCTCCGAGCGGGAGGGGACCTACGAGCAGTACTTC | CAWTSEREGTYEQYF | TRBD2 | 15 | TRBJ2-7 | many | TRBV30
TGTGCCAGCTCACCATTGAGGACCGGGGAGCTGTTTTTT | CASSPLRTGELFF | - | 13 | TRBJ2-2 | many | TRBV18
TGTGCCAGCAGTCCCGAGAAGACCCAGTACTTC | CASSPEKTQYF | - | 11 | TRBJ2-5 | few | TRBV6-1
TGCAGTGCTAGAGATTACAGGGCCTACGAGCAGTACTTC | CSARDYRAYEQYF | - | 13 | TRBJ2-7 | many | TRBV20-1
TGTGCCAGCAGCTTAGACCGGGACAGGGGAACCTACGAGCAGTACTTC | CASSLDRDRGTYEQYF | TRBD1 | 16 | TRBJ2-7 | many | TRBV11-2
TGTGCCAGCAGTTACACTCGACTAGCGGGAGCTGGCGGGGAGCTGTTTTTT | CASSYTRLAGAGGELFF | TRBD2 | 17 | TRBJ2-2 | many | TRBV6-5
TGTGCCAGCAGTGAGGGCTTCGGGAGTAGTTCCTACGAGCAGTACTTC | CASSEGFGSSSYEQYF | - | 16 | TRBJ2-7 | many | TRBV27
TGTGCCAGCAGCGGGACCGTCCCATCCTCTGGAAACACCATATATTTT | CASSGTVPSSGNTIYF | - | 16 | TRBJ1-3 | - | TRBV28
TGTGCCAGCGGCTTGGGACAGTTGAACACTGAAGCTTTCTTT | CASGLGQLNTEAFF | TRBD1 | 14 | TRBJ1-1 | many | TRBV28
TGTGCCAGCAGTGTTTACGCTGGGGAGCTGTTTTTT | CASSVYAGELFF | - | 12 | TRBJ2-2 | many | TRBV2
TGTGCCAGCAGGGCAGGCAGGAACACTGAAGCTTTCTTT | CASRAGRNTEAFF | - | 13 | TRBJ1-1 | many | TRBV6-5
TGTGCCTTCAGGGGGAGCGTGAACACTGAAGCTTTCTTT | CAFRGSVNTEAFF | TRBD1 | 13 | TRBJ1-1 | many | TRBV30
TGTGCCAGCAGCTTCCAGCAGATTTTCTATGGCTACACCTTC | CASSFQQIFYGYTF | - | 14 | TRBJ1-2 | many | TRBV7-9
TGCAGCGTTGAAGATCAAAGGGGTCCAAACACCATATATTTT | CSVEDQRGPNTIYF | - | 14 | TRBJ1-3 | few | TRBV29-1
TGTGCCAGCTCACCCCGGGACAAAGAGACCCAGTACTTC | CASSPRDKETQYF | - | 13 | TRBJ2-5 | - | TRBV18
TGTGCCAGCAGCCAAAGGATCCCGGAGACCCAGTACTTC | CASSQRIPETQYF | - | 13 | TRBJ2-5 | many | TRBV7-2
TGTGCCTGGAGTGGACACACAAACACTGAAGCTTTCTTT | CAWSGHTNTEAFF | - | 13 | TRBJ1-1 | many | TRBV30